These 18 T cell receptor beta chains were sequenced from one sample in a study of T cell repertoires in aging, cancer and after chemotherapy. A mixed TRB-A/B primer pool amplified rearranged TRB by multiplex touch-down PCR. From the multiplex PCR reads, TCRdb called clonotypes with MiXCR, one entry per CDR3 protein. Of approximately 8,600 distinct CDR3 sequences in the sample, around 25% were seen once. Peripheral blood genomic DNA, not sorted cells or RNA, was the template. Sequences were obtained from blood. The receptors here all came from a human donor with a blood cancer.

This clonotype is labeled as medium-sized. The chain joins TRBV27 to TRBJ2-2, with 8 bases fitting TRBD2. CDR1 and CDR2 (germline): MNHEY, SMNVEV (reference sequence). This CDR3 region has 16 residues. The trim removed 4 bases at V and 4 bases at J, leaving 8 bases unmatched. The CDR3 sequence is CASSSLAGRSTGELFF. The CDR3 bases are TGTGCCAGCAGTTCATTAGCGGGGAGAAGCACCGGGGAGCTGTTTTTT.

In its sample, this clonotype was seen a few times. The CDR3: CASSPPTGEDNYGYTF. The CDR3 DNA reads as TGTGCCAGCAGCCCCCCGACGGGGGAAGATAACTATGGCTACACCTTC. V gene TRBV7-9 combines with J gene TRBJ1-2; perhaps TRBD1 as D (5 bases). The CDR3 length is 16 residues. Trimming left V 5 bases short and J 1 base short, with 17 bases between. The germline V gene has CDR1 SEHNR and CDR2 FQNEAQ (reference sequence). Looking up the rest from reference TRBV7-9 and TRBJ1-2 gives the full variable domain: DTGVSQNPRHKITKRGQNVTFRCDPISEHNRLYWYRQTLGQGPEFLTYFQNEAQLEKSRLLSDRFSAERPKGSFSTLEIQRTEQGDSAMYLCASSPPTGEDNYGYTFGSGTRLTVV.

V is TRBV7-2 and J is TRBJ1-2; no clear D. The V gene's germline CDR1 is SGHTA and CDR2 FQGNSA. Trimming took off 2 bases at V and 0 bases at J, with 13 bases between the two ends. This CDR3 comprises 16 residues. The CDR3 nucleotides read TGTGCCAGCAGCTTAATCGGCTGGGGTACTAACTATGGCTACACCTTC. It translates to CASSLIGWGTNYGYTF.

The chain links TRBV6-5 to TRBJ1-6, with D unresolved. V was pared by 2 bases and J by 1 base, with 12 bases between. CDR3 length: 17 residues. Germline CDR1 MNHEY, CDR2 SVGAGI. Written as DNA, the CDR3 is TGTGCCAGCAGTTACAACGTTCCGAGATCCTATAATTCACCCCTCCACTTT. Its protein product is CASSYNVPRSYNSPLHF.

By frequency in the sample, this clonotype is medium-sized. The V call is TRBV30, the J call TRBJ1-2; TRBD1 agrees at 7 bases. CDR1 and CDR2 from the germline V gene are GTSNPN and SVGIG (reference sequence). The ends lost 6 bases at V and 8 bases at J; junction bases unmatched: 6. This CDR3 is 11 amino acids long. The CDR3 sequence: CACRGKGGYTF. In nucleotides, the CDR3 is TGTGCCTGCAGGGGGAAAGGAGGCTACACCTTC.

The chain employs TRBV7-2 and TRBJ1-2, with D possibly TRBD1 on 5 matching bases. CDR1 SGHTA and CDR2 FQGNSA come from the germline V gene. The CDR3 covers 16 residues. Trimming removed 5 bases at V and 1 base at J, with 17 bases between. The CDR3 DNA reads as TGTGCCAGCAGCCCCGGGGGTATGGACGGTAACTATGGCTACACCTTC. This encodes CASSPGGMDGNYGYTF.

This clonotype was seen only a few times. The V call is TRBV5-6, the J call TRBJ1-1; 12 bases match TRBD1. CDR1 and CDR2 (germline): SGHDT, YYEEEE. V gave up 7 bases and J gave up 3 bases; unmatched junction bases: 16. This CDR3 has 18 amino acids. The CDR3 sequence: CASGGGPGQGAWDTEAFF. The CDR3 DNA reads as TGTGCCAGCGGGGGAGGACCGGGACAGGGGGCTTGGGACACTGAAGCTTTCTTT.

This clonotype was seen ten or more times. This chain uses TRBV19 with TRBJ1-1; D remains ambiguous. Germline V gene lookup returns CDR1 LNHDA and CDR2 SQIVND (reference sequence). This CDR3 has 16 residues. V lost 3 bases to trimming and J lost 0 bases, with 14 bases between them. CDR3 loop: CASSMAWGIMNTEAFF. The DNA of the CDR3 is TGTGCCAGTAGTATGGCTTGGGGAATTATGAACACTGAAGCTTTCTTT.

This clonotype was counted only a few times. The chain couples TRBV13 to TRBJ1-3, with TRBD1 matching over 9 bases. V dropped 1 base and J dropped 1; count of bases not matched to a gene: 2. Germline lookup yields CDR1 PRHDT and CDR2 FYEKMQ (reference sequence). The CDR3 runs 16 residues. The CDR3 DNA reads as TGTGCCAGCAGCTTAGATGGGACAGGGTCTGGAAACACCATATATTTT. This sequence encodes CASSLDGTGSGNTIYF.

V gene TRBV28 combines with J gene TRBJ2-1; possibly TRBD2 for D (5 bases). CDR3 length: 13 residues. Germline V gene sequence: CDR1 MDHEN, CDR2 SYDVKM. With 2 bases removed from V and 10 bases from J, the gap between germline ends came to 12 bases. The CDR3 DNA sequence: TGTGCCAGCAGTTTAAACCGGGGAAACGAGCAGTTCTTC. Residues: CASSLNRGNEQFF.

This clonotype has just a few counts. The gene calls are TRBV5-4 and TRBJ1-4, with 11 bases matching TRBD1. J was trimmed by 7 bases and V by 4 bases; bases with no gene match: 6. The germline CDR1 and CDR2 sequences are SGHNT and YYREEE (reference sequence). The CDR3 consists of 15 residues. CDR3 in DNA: TGTGCCAGCAGCCGGGGGGGACAGGGGGGTGAAAAACTGTTTTTT. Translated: CASSRGGQGGEKLFF.

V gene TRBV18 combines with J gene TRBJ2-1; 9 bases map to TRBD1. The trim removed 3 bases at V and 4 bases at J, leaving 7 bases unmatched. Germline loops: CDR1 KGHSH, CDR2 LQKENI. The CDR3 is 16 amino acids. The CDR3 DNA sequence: TGTGCCAGCTCACCTCTAAGACAGGGGGGTTACAATGAGCAGTTCTTC. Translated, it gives CASSPLRQGGYNEQFF.

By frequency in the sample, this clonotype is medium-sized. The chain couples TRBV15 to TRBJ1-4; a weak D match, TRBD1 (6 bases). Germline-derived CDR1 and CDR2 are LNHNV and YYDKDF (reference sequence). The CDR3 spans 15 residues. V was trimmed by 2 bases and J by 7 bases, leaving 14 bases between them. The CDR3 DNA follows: TGTGCCACCAGCAGAACTTTCGGGGGCGGTGAAAAACTGTTTTTT. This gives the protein CATSRTFGGGEKLFF.

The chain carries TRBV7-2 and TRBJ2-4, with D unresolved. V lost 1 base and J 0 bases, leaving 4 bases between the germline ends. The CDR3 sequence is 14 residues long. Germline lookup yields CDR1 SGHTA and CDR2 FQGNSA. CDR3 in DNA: TGTGCCAGCAGCTTAGGGTCAGCCAAAAACATTCAGTACTTC. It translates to CASSLGSAKNIQYF.

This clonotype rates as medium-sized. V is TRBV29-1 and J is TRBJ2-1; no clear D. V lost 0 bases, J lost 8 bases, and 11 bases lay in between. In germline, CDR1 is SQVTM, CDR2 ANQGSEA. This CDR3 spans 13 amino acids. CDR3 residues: CSVEDTWMDEQFF. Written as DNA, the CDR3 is TGCAGCGTTGAAGACACCTGGATGGATGAGCAGTTCTTC.

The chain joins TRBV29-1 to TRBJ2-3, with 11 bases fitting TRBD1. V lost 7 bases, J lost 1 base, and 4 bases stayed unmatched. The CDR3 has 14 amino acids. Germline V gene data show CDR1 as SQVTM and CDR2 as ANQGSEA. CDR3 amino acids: CSAGTGGGTDTQYF. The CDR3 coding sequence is TGCAGCGCCGGGACAGGGGGAGGCACAGATACGCAGTATTTT.

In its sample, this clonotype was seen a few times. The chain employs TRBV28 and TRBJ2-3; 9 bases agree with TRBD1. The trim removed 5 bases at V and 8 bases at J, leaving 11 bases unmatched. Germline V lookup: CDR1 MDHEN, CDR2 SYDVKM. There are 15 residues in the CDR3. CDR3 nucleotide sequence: TGTGCCAGCAGTCCCTCCTGGACAGGGGACTCTACGCAGTATTTT. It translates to CASSPSWTGDSTQYF.

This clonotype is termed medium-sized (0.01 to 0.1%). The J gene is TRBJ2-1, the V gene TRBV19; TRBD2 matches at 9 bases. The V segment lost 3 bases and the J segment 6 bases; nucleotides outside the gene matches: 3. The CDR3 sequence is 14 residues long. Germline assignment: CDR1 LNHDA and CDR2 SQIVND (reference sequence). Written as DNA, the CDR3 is TGTGCCAGTAGTATGGCGGGAGGGCCCAATGAGCAGTTCTTC. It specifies CASSMAGGPNEQFF.